This T cell receptor beta chain emerged from a study of shared clonotypes between healthy human individuals. Study results and caveats: Naive subsets typically showed greater estimated richness than memory subsets. Among a handful of donors, about 5% of naive CD4 clonotypes were found in common.

The deep-level immunoSEQ assay was used. The protocol was immunoSEQ multiplex PCR, while the TCRdb copy is restricted to in-frame clones and leaves out a portion. Here the sample spans a few million clones, around 95% being singletons. Germline CDR1 SEHNR, CDR2 FQNEAQ (reference sequence). V lost 5 bases to trimming and J lost 6 bases, with 14 bases between them. The CDR3 covers 13 residues. On this clone: Its antigen is still unknown.

Source material: naive CD4+ T cells sorted from blood. Indicated subset: CD45RA+ positively selected. The genes are TRBV7-9 and TRBJ2-7; tentatively, D is TRBD1 or TRBD2 (6 bases each). This TCR was recovered from a man aged 18-30 years in good health. The CDR3 loop is CASSPLEGGEQYF. The CDR3 DNA sequence: TGTGCCAGCAGCCCGCTCGAGGGGGGCGAGCAGTACTTC. Looking up the rest from reference TRBV7-9 and TRBJ2-7 gives the full variable domain: DTGVSQNPRHKITKRGQNVTFRCDPISEHNRLYWYRQTLGQGPEFLTYFQNEAQLEKSRLLSDRFSAERPKGSFSTLEIQRTEQGDSAMYLCASSPLEGGEQYFGPGTRLTVT.